This T cell receptor (beta chain) was obtained from a study of regulatory T cells in long-lasting Graves disease. This CDR3 is 14 amino acids long. The V and J ends lost 3 bases and 5 bases respectively, with 11 bases between them. Germline V gives CDR1 LGHDT, CDR2 YNNKEL (reference sequence). Of note for this clonotype: One base away lies a much larger clone, so this may be a sequencing read error.

Arm-PCR of CDR3 regions with iRepertoire HTBI primers generated TCR beta libraries. TCRdb independently ran MiXCR on the multiplex PCR reads; one entry per CDR3 protein. The sample carries roughly 610,000 distinct CDR3 sequences, about 16% recorded once. This sample's time point: newly diagnosed GD, antithyroid drugs for less than 3 months. There was RNA extracted from PBMCs, and the TCR library was made from it. This same sample was also taken into another study, of T cells in Graves' hyperthyroidism and ophthalmopathy.

Sample: peripheral blood mononuclear cells (PBMCs), taken at new diagnosis, from a patient treated with antithyroid drugs. The TCR comes from a man aged 18 to 29 with Graves disease. This sequence joins TRBV3-1 and TRBJ2-1; D is undetermined. CDR3 bases: TGTGCCAGCAGCCACCTAACGGAAGACAATGAGCAGTTCTTC. It is translated as CASSHLTEDNEQFF.